One sample yielded the 5 T cell receptor beta chains listed below, sequenced in a study of OX40 agonist ivuxolimab in advanced cancers. Repertoires were generated with immunoSEQ multiplex PCR, while TCRdb's copy carries only in-frame clones and drops some. The sample includes about 50,000 clones, 65% to 85% of them seen just once. Here the sequenced sample was CD4+ or CD8+ T cells sorted from blood, taken in a trial of the OX40 agonist ivuxolimab. These receptors were taken from an adult with an advanced solid tumor such as melanoma, head and neck, liver or kidney cancer.

The chain employs TRBV28 and TRBJ2-3; no clear D gene. The CDR3 has 13 residues. Trimming cost V 3 bases and J 1 base, with 5 bases left between them. The germline V gene has CDR1 MDHEN and CDR2 SYDVKM. The CDR3 is CASSLGRTDTQYF. DNA for the CDR3: TGTGCCAGCAGTTTGGGCCGCACAGATACGCAGTATTTT.

The chain couples TRBV7-8 to TRBJ2-7, with TRBD1 matching 8 bases. CDR1 and CDR2 from the germline V gene are SGHVS and FQNEAQ. This CDR3 is 17 amino acids long. Unmatched junction bases numbered 11, after V lost 1 base and J lost 3 bases. CDR3 DNA sequence: TGTGCCAGCAGCTTAGTAGGATTTGGGACAGGACACTACGAGCAGTACTTC. Its translation: CASSLVGFGTGHYEQYF. Looking up the rest from reference TRBV7-8 and TRBJ2-7 gives the full variable domain: GAGVSQSPRYKVAKRGQDVALRCDPISGHVSLFWYQQALGQGPEFLTYFQNEAQLDKSGLPSDRFFAERPEGSVSTLKIQRTQQEDSAVYLCASSLVGFGTGHYEQYFGPGTRLTVT.

The chain recombines TRBV9 with TRBJ2-2; tentatively, D is TRBD2 (6 bases). V was pared by 8 bases and J by 5 bases, with 16 bases between. This CDR3 is 14 amino acids long. The germline gives CDR1 SGDLS, CDR2 YYNGEE. The CDR3 nucleotides are TGTGCCAGTCGCGGGGACGCATATACCGGGGAGCTGTTTTTT. Protein: CASRGDAYTGELFF.

This clone was seen a handful of times. This chain links TRBV11-2 with TRBJ2-7, with 10 bases that match TRBD1. The trim removed 5 bases at V and 5 bases at J, leaving 6 bases unmatched. The CDR3 runs to 14 residues. Germline V gene lookup returns CDR1 SGHAT and CDR2 FQNNGV. The CDR3 protein is CASSHGTGENEQYF. The CDR3 DNA follows: TGTGCCAGCAGCCACGGGACAGGGGAAAACGAGCAGTACTTC.

V and J are TRBV5-5 and TRBJ2-7; possibly TRBD1 for D (6 bases). The CDR3 contains 15 residues. Between the trimmed V and J ends, which lost 0 bases and 7 bases, there was a span of 17 bases. Germline V gives CDR1 SGHKS, CDR2 YYEKEE (reference sequence). CDR3 sequence: CASSLEGWGQGEQYF. CDR3 DNA: TGTGCCAGCAGCTTGGAAGGCTGGGGACAAGGGGAGCAGTACTTC.